This is a list of T cell receptor beta chains from one sample in a study of control samples from healthy donors and cancer patients. Measured with immunoSEQ multiplex PCR; TCRdb has only the in-frame clones, and not every one. The sample comprises over 100,000 clones, 75% to 95% of which are singletons, and 4.4% rests with the top ten. Sequenced sample: blood. The source is a human donor in good health. The donor label of this sample is uncertain. The CDR3 runs from the conserved cysteine through the conserved F or W. D genes are given only for firm matches. For some rows the clone size is stated as once, few or many, or as a class when expanded; others skip it.

TRBV2,.,.,TRBJ1-6,CASSYQGPTNNSPLHF,TGTGCCAGCAGCTACCAGGGACCGACGAATAATTCACCCCTCCACTTT
TRBV19,.,.,TRBJ1-5,CASTPVRGSVSNQPQHF,TGTGCCAGTACCCCAGTTAGGGGGTCCGTTAGCAATCAGCCCCAGCATTTT
TRBV11-1,few,.,TRBJ1-1,CASSLLGEPFF,TGTGCCAGCAGCTTACTGGGAGAGCCTTTCTTT
TRBV9,.,.,TRBJ1-2,CASSVAGTNYGYTF,TGTGCCAGCAGCGTAGCAGGGACTAACTATGGCTACACCTTC
TRBV5-1,.,.,TRBJ1-1,CASTKGGADQGAFF,TGCGCCAGCACCAAGGGAGGGGCCGATCAGGGGGCTTTCTTT
TRBV2,once,.,TRBJ2-3,CASILDGSTDTQYF,TGTGCCAGCATTCTAGACGGTAGCACAGATACGCAGTATTTT
TRBV6-5,.,.,TRBJ2-7,CASIDSNSYEQYF,TGTGCCAGCATAGACAGCAACTCCTACGAGCAGTACTTC
TRBV15,.,.,TRBJ2-3,CATSREYKSRPTSTDTQYF,TGTGCCACCAGCAGGGAGTATAAATCGCGTCCCACTAGCACAGATACGCAGTATTTT
TRBV18,.,TRBD1,TRBJ1-4,CASSPRDRDEKLFF,TGTGCCAGCTCACCACGGGACAGGGACGAAAAACTGTTTTTT
TRBV12-5,.,.,TRBJ2-1,CASGLVKDGESSYNEQFF,TGTGCTAGTGGTTTGGTGAAGGACGGGGAGAGCTCCTACAATGAGCAGTTCTTC
TRBV7-8,.,TRBD1,TRBJ1-6,CASTLGTDYSPLHF,TGTGCCAGCACTCTCGGGACAGATTATTCACCCCTCCACTTT
TRBV5-4,.,.,TRBJ1-2,CASSLPGEGGGYGYTF,TGTGCCAGCAGCTTGCCCGGAGAAGGGGGTGGCTATGGCTACACCTTC
TRBV11-2,.,.,TRBJ2-2,CASSRFNTGELFF,TGTGCCAGCAGCCGATTTAACACCGGGGAGCTGTTTTTT
TRBV21-1,.,.,TRBJ2-2,CASSMRTGVGGELFF,TGTGCCAGCAGCATGAGGACAGGGGTCGGCGGGGAGCTGTTTTTT
TRBV19,.,TRBD1,TRBJ1-1,CASSTWDRNTEAFF,TGTGCCAGTAGTACTTGGGACAGAAACACTGAAGCTTTCTTT
TRBV6-6,.,.,TRBJ1-1,CASSYSTHTEAFF,TGTGCCAGCAGTTACTCGACCCACACTGAAGCTTTCTTT
TRBV30,.,TRBD2,TRBJ2-2,CAWSNDRGAGELFF,TGTGCCTGGAGTAATGATCGGGGGGCCGGGGAGCTGTTTTTT
TRBV5-1,few,TRBD1,TRBJ1-5,CASSPQGGGQPQHF,TGCGCCAGCAGCCCCCAGGGGGGAGGACAGCCCCAGCATTTT
TRBV10-3,once,TRBD1,TRBJ1-2,CAISGQGDGYTF,TGTGCCATCAGCGGACAGGGGGATGGCTACACCTTC
TRBV18,.,.,TRBJ1-3,CASSPQRTAGNTIYF,TGTGCCAGCTCACCACAGCGGACAGCAGGAAACACCATATATTTT
TRBV6-5,.,.,TRBJ2-7,CASSYSPFNEQYF,TGTGCCAGCAGTTACTCTCCCTTCAACGAGCAGTACTTC
TRBV7-2,.,.,TRBJ1-1,CASSAGASNTEAFF,TGTGCCAGCAGCGCAGGGGCCTCGAACACTGAAGCTTTCTTT
TRBV30,few,.,TRBJ1-5,CAWSRGNWGNQPQHF,TGTGCCTGGAGTAGGGGAAACTGGGGCAATCAGCCCCAGCATTTT
TRBV2,.,TRBD1,TRBJ1-4,CASNGDRVGEKLFF,TGTGCCAGCAATGGCGACAGGGTGGGGGAAAAACTGTTTTTT
TRBV3-1/TRBV3-2,once,TRBD1,TRBJ1-1,CASTGTGGLVGRAFF,TGTGCCAGCACCGGGACAGGGGGCCTTGTCGGGCGAGCTTTCTTT
TRBV6-6,.,TRBD1,TRBJ1-2,CASSSLGQVNYGYTF,TGCGCCAGCAGTTCCCTCGGACAGGTGAACTATGGCTACACCTTC
TRBV12-3/TRBV12-4,.,.,TRBJ1-2,CASSRTGENGYTF,TGTGCCAGCAGCCGCACCGGGGAGAATGGCTACACCTTC
TRBV6-1,.,.,TRBJ1-2,CASSAIGAGQTNYGYTF,TGTGCCAGCAGTGCCATTGGGGCCGGGCAGACCAACTATGGCTACACCTTC
TRBV5-1,.,.,TRBJ1-1,CASSLDRANTEAFF,TGCGCCAGCAGCTTGGACAGGGCAAACACTGAAGCTTTCTTT
TRBV6-5,few,.,TRBJ2-7,CASRNTGGGEQYF,TGTGCCAGCAGAAACACAGGGGGGGGCGAGCAGTACTTC
TRBV7-2,.,TRBD1,TRBJ2-5,CASSVGQQETQYF,TGTGCCAGCAGCGTGGGACAGCAAGAGACCCAGTACTTC
TRBV30,.,.,TRBJ2-3,CAWRQISTDTQYF,TGTGCCTGGAGACAGATTAGCACAGATACGCAGTATTTT
TRBV28,.,.,TRBJ2-7,CASSPFEYYEQYF,TGTGCCAGCAGCCCATTCGAATACTACGAGCAGTACTTC
TRBV27,.,.,TRBJ2-1,CASSSLGDNEQFF,TGTGCCAGCAGTTCCCTTGGGGACAATGAGCAGTTCTTC
TRBV7-6,.,TRBD1,TRBJ2-1,CASSSDYPQRDRGNEQFF,TGTGCCAGCAGCTCAGACTACCCGCAGAGGGACAGGGGAAATGAGCAGTTCTTC
TRBV7-2,.,.,TRBJ2-1,CASTPVIEQFF,TGTGCCAGCACCCCGGTCATTGAGCAGTTCTTC
TRBV4-1,.,.,TRBJ1-4,CASSQAGNEKLFF,TGCGCCAGCAGCCAAGCTGGGAATGAAAAACTGTTTTTT
TRBV10-2,.,TRBD1,TRBJ1-1,CASRDRDRFGEAFF,TGCGCCAGCAGGGACAGGGATCGGTTCGGTGAAGCTTTCTTT
TRBV3-1/TRBV3-2,.,.,TRBJ1-1,CASSKRTVGQNTEAFF,TGTGCCAGCAGCAAACGGACAGTGGGGCAGAACACTGAAGCTTTCTTT
TRBV27,.,.,TRBJ2-2,CASSLSNTGELFF,TGTGCCAGCAGTTTATCGAACACCGGGGAGCTGTTTTTT
TRBV6-5,.,.,TRBJ1-6,CASDNPSNSPLHF,TGTGCCAGCGATAATCCCAGTAATTCACCCCTCCACTTT
TRBV19,.,.,TRBJ2-6,CASSIGRTGGLGANVLTF,TGTGCCAGTAGTATAGGAAGGACCGGGGGGCTGGGGGCCAACGTCCTGACTTTC
TRBV2,.,.,TRBJ1-5,CASQPPPATNQPQHF,TGTGCCAGCCAGCCACCCCCGGCGACCAATCAGCCCCAGCATTTT
TRBV30,.,.,TRBJ1-4,CAWSVGGYDEKLFF,TGTGCCTGGAGTGTGGGGGGCTATGATGAAAAACTGTTTTTT
TRBV19,.,TRBD1,TRBJ1-4,CASGRDREDEKLFF,TGTGCCAGTGGCCGGGACAGGGAAGATGAAAAACTGTTTTTT
TRBV10-3,.,.,TRBJ1-3,CAVQRDSGNTIYF,TGTGCCGTACAGAGAGACTCTGGAAACACCATATATTTT
TRBV19,.,TRBD2,TRBJ2-5,CASSSVAASGAARQETQYF,TGTGCCAGTAGTTCGGTCGCGGCTAGCGGGGCCGCCCGACAAGAGACCCAGTACTTC
TRBV4-1,.,.,TRBJ2-2,CASSQGSNTGELFF,TGCGCCAGCAGCCAGGGATCGAACACCGGGGAGCTGTTTTTT
TRBV19,.,.,TRBJ1-3,CASRRASGNTIYF,TGTGCCAGTAGACGGGCCTCTGGAAACACCATATATTTT
TRBV6-6,few,.,TRBJ1-2,CASTPDITNYGYTF,TGTGCCAGCACCCCAGACATTACTAACTATGGCTACACCTTC
TRBV6-5,.,.,TRBJ1-1,CASRTEAGPEAFF,TGTGCCAGCAGGACAGAAGCAGGTCCTGAAGCTTTCTTT
TRBV2,.,.,TRBJ2-7,CASSEREYEQYF,TGTGCCAGCAGTGAACGGGAATACGAGCAGTACTTC
TRBV5-6,.,.,TRBJ2-4,CASSPRVLAKNIQYF,TGTGCCAGCAGCCCTCGGGTACTAGCCAAAAACATTCAGTACTTC